Listed below are T cell receptor beta chains from one sample, sequenced in a study of cytomegalovirus exposure and HLA in healthy donors. The data were produced by immunoSEQ multiplex PCR, yet TCRdb's version contains in-frame clones alone and is incomplete. In the table there are under 150,000 clones, roughly 84% of which are singletons. Material: PBMCs. Receptor source: a boy under 18 in good health and CMV-seronegative. Both conserved end residues are part of each CDR3. Each record gives: J gene, clone size, D gene, V gene, CDR3 DNA, CDR3 protein. A D gene is named only where the DNA matches it firmly. Size is omitted from some rows. Given values are once, few, many or a class for expanded clones.

>TRBJ1-2|once|TRBD1|TRBV5-4
TGTGCCAGCAGCTCAGGGACAGGGATAAACTATGGCTACACCTTC
CASSSGTGINYGYTF
>TRBJ2-1|NA|NA|TRBV6-1
TGTGCCGGGGCCGTAAGTGCGTACAATGAGCAGTTCTTC
CAGAVSAYNEQFF
>TRBJ1-1|few|NA|TRBV13
TGTGCCAGCAGCTTTGGGGGGGGTAACACTGAAGCTTTCTTT
CASSFGGGNTEAFF
>TRBJ2-5|NA|NA|TRBV11-2
TGTGCCAGCAGCTTAGTATTCTTGGAGGGGGAGACCCAGTACTTC
CASSLVFLEGETQYF
>TRBJ1-2|NA|TRBD1|TRBV7-2
TGTGCCAGCAGAGGGGCAGGGGGTGGGGGCTACACCTTC
CASRGAGGGGYTF
>TRBJ1-2|NA|NA|TRBV18
TGTGCCAGCTCACCACCCCCCTACGGGGGCTACACCTTC
CASSPPPYGGYTF
>TRBJ1-3|once|NA|TRBV7-2
TGTGCCAGCAGCAAAGGGGCGGAGATCTCTGGAAACACCATATATTTT
CASSKGAEISGNTIYF
>TRBJ1-1|NA|NA|TRBV18
TGTGCCAGCTCACCAGCACCTCCGGCTGAAGCTTTCTTT
CASSPAPPAEAFF
>TRBJ2-7|NA|NA|TRBV23-1
TGCGCCAGCAGTCAATCGCGGGCAGGCTTGGCCTACGAGCAGTACTTC
CASSQSRAGLAYEQYF
>TRBJ1-4|few|TRBD1|TRBV4-3
TGCGCCAGCAGCCAATCAGGGGGAACTAATGAAAAACTGTTTTTT
CASSQSGGTNEKLFF
>TRBJ2-7|once|TRBD2|TRBV5-8
TGTGCCAGCGAGCCGGGACTAGCTTCCTACGAGCAGTACTTC
CASEPGLASYEQYF
>TRBJ1-5|NA|TRBD1|TRBV2
TGTGCCAGCAGAAGAAGGACAGGGGGGTCCCTACTTCAGCCCCAGCATTTT
CASRRRTGGSLLQPQHF
>TRBJ2-7|once|TRBD1|TRBV7-2
TGTGCCAGCAGCTTCACAGGGGGCTGGGAGCAGTACTTC
CASSFTGGWEQYF
>TRBJ1-1|few|TRBD1|TRBV6-1
TGTGCCAGCAGTGCAACAGGGGGCCCTGAAGCTTTCTTT
CASSATGGPEAFF
>TRBJ2-2|NA|TRBD2|TRBV4-1
TGCGCCAGCACATCCGGGACTAGTACCACCGGGGAGCTGTTTTTT
CASTSGTSTTGELFF
>TRBJ1-1|NA|TRBD1|TRBV18
TGTGCCAGCTCATTTACAGGGGTCCCTGAAGCTTTCTTT
CASSFTGVPEAFF
>TRBJ1-2|NA|NA|TRBV4-1
TGCGCCAGCAGCCAAGTTTGGGGACAAAGGGGGGGCTACACCTTC
CASSQVWGQRGGYTF
>TRBJ1-1|NA|NA|TRBV7-2
TGTGCCAGCAGCTTATTTCACCCGCGTGCGAACACTGAAGCTTTCTTT
CASSLFHPRANTEAFF
>TRBJ1-2|NA|TRBD1|TRBV28
TGTGCCAGCAGTTTAGGGACAGACTATGGCTACACCTTC
CASSLGTDYGYTF
>TRBJ2-1|few|TRBD2|TRBV5-1
TGCGCCAGCACCGGGACTAGCGGGGGGAGCTCCTGCAATGAGCAGTTCTTC
CASTGTSGGSSCNEQFF
>TRBJ1-1|few|NA|TRBV6-1
TGTGCCAGCAGTTCACTTGACAGGATGAACACTGAAGCTTTCTTT
CASSSLDRMNTEAFF
>TRBJ2-7|few|NA|TRBV6-5
TGTGCCAGCAGTTACGTCGCCGGGGGCTACGAGCAGTACTTC
CASSYVAGGYEQYF
>TRBJ1-1|few|NA|TRBV9
TGTGCCAGCAGCGTAGATGGGAGGGACACTGAAGCTTTCTTT
CASSVDGRDTEAFF
>TRBJ1-1|NA|TRBD1|TRBV7-2
TGTGCCAGCAGCCACGGGGACAGGGGGTTCACTGAAGCTTTCTTT
CASSHGDRGFTEAFF
>TRBJ1-1|NA|NA|TRBV2
TGTGCCAGCAGTGAAGAATGGCGGGCTGAAGCTTTCTTT
CASSEEWRAEAFF
>TRBJ2-3|NA|NA|TRBV27
TGTGCCAGCAGTATTAGGGGGTGGACAGATACGCAGTATTTT
CASSIRGWTDTQYF
>TRBJ2-2|NA|NA|TRBV29-1
TGCAGCGTGGAAGGCCTAACGAACACCGGGGAGCTGTTTTTT
CSVEGLTNTGELFF
>TRBJ2-3|NA|NA|TRBV6-6
TGTGCCAGCAGTGCAGATACAGATACGCAGTATTTT
CASSADTDTQYF
>TRBJ2-2|once|TRBD2|TRBV5-4
TGTGCCAGCAGCCCGGGGACTAGCGGGAGGGACACCGGGGAGCTGTTTTTT
CASSPGTSGRDTGELFF
>TRBJ1-4|few|NA|TRBV5-6
TGTGCCAGCAGCCCACGGTCGGCAACTAATGAAAAACTGTTTTTT
CASSPRSATNEKLFF
>TRBJ1-1|NA|NA|TRBV28
TGTGCCAGCAGTTTCCAGGGGACGAACACTGAAGCTTTCTTT
CASSFQGTNTEAFF
>TRBJ2-1|few|NA|TRBV4-1
TGCGCCAGCAGCCAAGAGGGATGGGGGGGGGCCGGAAATGAGCAGTTCTTC
CASSQEGWGGAGNEQFF
>TRBJ2-4|NA|TRBD1|TRBV6-6
TGTGCCAGCAGTTATGTGACAGGGCCCAACATTCAGTACTTC
CASSYVTGPNIQYF
>TRBJ2-7|few|TRBD1|TRBV5-4
TGTGCCAGCAGCCTCGGACAGGGAAGGGCCTACGAGCAGTACTTC
CASSLGQGRAYEQYF
>TRBJ2-3|NA|NA|TRBV5-1
TGCGCCAGCAGCTCTGACTACTTCGGGGGCACAGATACGCAGTATTTT
CASSSDYFGGTDTQYF
>TRBJ2-7|NA|TRBD1|TRBV5-1
TGCGCCAGCAGCTCGACAGGGGAGTACGAGCAGTACTTC
CASSSTGEYEQYF
>TRBJ1-4|NA|NA|TRBV6-5
TGTGCCAGCATGAGAGATGAAAAACTGTTTTTT
CASMRDEKLFF
>TRBJ2-3|NA|NA|TRBV30
TGTGCCTGGAGTGTAGGTTTGGGGCAAACTAGCACAGATACGCAGTATTTT
CAWSVGLGQTSTDTQYF
>TRBJ2-3|few|TRBD1|TRBV6-1
TGTGCCAGCAGTGAGGGACAGGGGGCGACAGATACGCAGTATTTT
CASSEGQGATDTQYF
>TRBJ2-7|NA|NA|TRBV5-4
TGTGCCAGCAGCTTGCAGGTCAGGGACTCCTACGAGCAGTACTTC
CASSLQVRDSYEQYF
>TRBJ1-3|once|NA|TRBV6-5
TGTGCCAGCAGTTACGGGCAGGGGCCTGGAAACACCATATATTTT
CASSYGQGPGNTIYF
>TRBJ1-5|once|NA|TRBV18
TGTGCCAGCTCACCCAATAGCAATCAGCCCCAGCATTTT
CASSPNSNQPQHF
>TRBJ1-2|NA|TRBD1|TRBV5-1
TGCGCCAGCAGCTTACTACAGGGGTCTAATGGCTACACCTTC
CASSLLQGSNGYTF
>TRBJ2-7|NA|NA|TRBV10-3
TGTGCCATCAGTGCGGTTAGGACTGCCTACGAGCAGTACTTC
CAISAVRTAYEQYF
>TRBJ1-2|NA|TRBD1|TRBV18
TGTGCCAGCTCACCGAAGGAGGGAGAGACAGGGTTCACCTTC
CASSPKEGETGFTF
>TRBJ2-3|NA|NA|TRBV7-2
TGTGCCAGCAACCCCGGGACTTCTACGCAGTATTTT
CASNPGTSTQYF
>TRBJ1-3|NA|NA|TRBV6-6
TGTGCCAGCAGTTACTCGACAGCTGGAAACACCATATATTTT
CASSYSTAGNTIYF
>TRBJ2-1|NA|NA|TRBV10-1
TGCGCCAGCAGTGACAGGGGCGATTACAATGAGCAGTTCTTC
CASSDRGDYNEQFF
>TRBJ1-1|few|TRBD1|TRBV6-5
TGTGCCAGCAGCGGAGGGACAGCGAACACTGAAGCTTTCTTT
CASSGGTANTEAFF
>TRBJ2-7|NA|NA|TRBV7-7
TGTGCCAGCAGCTTAGAGCCGGGACATAGTCACGAGCAGTACTTC
CASSLEPGHSHEQYF
>TRBJ2-7|NA|TRBD2|TRBV9
TGTGCCAGCAGCTCCCGGGCGGGGGAGGCCTACGAGCAGTACTTC
CASSSRAGEAYEQYF
>TRBJ1-1|NA|TRBD1|TRBV27
TGTGCCAGCAGTGGGCTCGGCAGGGGGACTGAAGCTTTCTTT
CASSGLGRGTEAFF
>TRBJ2-2|NA|NA|TRBV13
TGTGCCAGCAGCTCCGGGGGGAACACCGGGGAGCTGTTTTTT
CASSSGGNTGELFF